What follows are 20 T cell receptor beta chains derived from one specimen sequenced in a study of blood T cells in healthy people across ages. A second PCR, run for roughly 7 to 12 cycles, used a sample-barcoded 5' primer plus a J-beta primer mix. TCRdb analysed the 5' RACE reads with MiXCR anew, one entry per CDR3 protein. Counted here are about 830,000 distinct CDR3 sequences, 55% to 65% occurring once; the ten biggest clones make up about 27%. Source material: blood. Source of these receptors: a man aged 25-45 years in good health.

V usage is TRBV7-8 and J usage is TRBJ2-7; unclear D gene. Deletions cut 2 bases from V and 0 bases from J, with 11 bases between. The CDR3 is made up of 15 amino acids. Germline lookup yields CDR1 SGHVS and CDR2 FQNEAQ. The CDR3, as DNA: TGTGCCAGCAGCTTACAAACCTCCCGCTCCTACGAGCAGTACTTC. This encodes CASSLQTSRSYEQYF.

The rearrangement links TRBV15 to TRBJ1-2; tentatively, D is TRBD1 (5 bases). Between the trimmed V and J ends, which lost 1 base and 4 bases, there was a span of 10 bases. Germline assignment: CDR1 LNHNV and CDR2 YYDKDF (reference sequence). CDR3 length: 14 amino acids. In DNA form, the CDR3 reads TGTGCCACCAGCAGAGCCGGAGGGACCTATGGCTACACCTTC. It codes for CATSRAGGTYGYTF.

This clonotype has just one count. CDR3 bases: TGCAGCGTTAGACCCGCAGCCTACTCCTACAATGAGCAGTTCTTC. This encodes CSVRPAAYSYNEQFF. The V gene is TRBV29-1, the J gene TRBJ2-1; D not resolved. CDR3 size: 15 residues. V lost 5 bases and J lost 0, with 14 bases in between. The germline V gene has CDR1 SQVTM and CDR2 ANQGSEA.

This clonotype has ten or more counts. The chain links TRBV7-2 to TRBJ2-5; a possible D gene is TRBD2 (6 bases). The V and J ends lost 5 bases and 5 bases respectively, with 9 bases between them. Germline values: CDR1 SGHTA, CDR2 FQGNSA. This CDR3 has 12 amino acids. CDR3 amino acids: CASSPGRETQYF. The CDR3 bases are TGTGCCAGCAGCCCAGGGAGGGAGACCCAGTACTTC.

The chain carries TRBV7-3 and TRBJ1-2; 7 nucleotides align to TRBD1. This CDR3 spans 16 amino acids. Germline loops: CDR1 SGHTA, CDR2 FQGTGA. The junction had 13 bases not matched to a gene; V was cut back by 5 bases and J by 4 bases. The CDR3 loop is CASSKGTASSFYGYTF. The CDR3 DNA is TGTGCCAGCAGCAAAGGGACAGCCTCTAGTTTCTATGGCTACACCTTC.

This clonotype was seen more than once but under ten times. J is TRBJ2-4 and V is TRBV11-1, with D possibly TRBD2 on 5 matching bases. Germline values: CDR1 SGHAT, CDR2 FQDESV (reference sequence). V was clipped by 5 bases and J by 8 bases, with 13 bases between them. The CDR3 is 13 residues long. The CDR3 spells CASSGGPLDIQYF. DNA for the CDR3: TGTGCCAGCAGCGGCGGGCCCTTGGACATTCAGTACTTC.

The V and J genes are TRBV25-1 and TRBJ1-3, with D perhaps TRBD1 (6 bases). Trimming stripped 6 bases from V and 3 bases from J, with 15 bases between. Germline V gene data show CDR1 as MGHDK and CDR2 as SYGVNS. The CDR3 spans 15 residues. This CDR3 is CASSGQPGRGNTIYF. The CDR3 DNA sequence: TGTGCCAGCAGCGGACAGCCGGGTCGTGGAAACACCATATATTTT.

The chain uses TRBV29-1 and TRBJ1-5; tentative D call: TRBD1 (6 bases). The CDR3 has 13 amino acids. V dropped 6 bases and J dropped 3 bases, with 12 bases sitting between them. Germline CDR1 SQVTM, CDR2 ANQGSEA. Here the CDR3 reads CSVQGFANQPQHF. The CDR3 DNA follows: TGCAGCGTGCAGGGGTTCGCCAATCAGCCCCAGCATTTT.

The chain couples TRBV15 to TRBJ1-5; D uncertain. The germline V gene encodes CDR1 LNHNV and CDR2 YYDKDF (reference sequence). This CDR3 spans 16 amino acids. V lost 1 base and J lost 2, with 12 bases in between. CDR3 sequence: CATSRGGSWGNQPQHF. CDR3 in DNA: TGTGCCACCAGCAGAGGGGGTTCTTGGGGCAATCAGCCCCAGCATTTT.

This chain uses TRBV5-1 with TRBJ1-6; D gene ambiguous. V lost 1 base, J lost 8 bases, and 10 bases lay in between. The germline V gene encodes CDR1 SGHRS and CDR2 YFSETQ. The CDR3 totals 14 residues. In DNA form, the CDR3 reads TGCGCCAGCAGCTTGCTCACGGTGGATTCACCCCTCCACTTT. The encoded protein is CASSLLTVDSPLHF.

This clonotype was observed a handful of times. The chain recombines TRBV28 with TRBJ2-1; D perhaps matches TRBD1 (5 bases). The V gene lost 6 bases and the J gene lost 3 bases, with 15 bases spanning the gap. From germline, CDR1 is MDHEN and CDR2 SYDVKM. There are 15 residues in the CDR3. The CDR3 region is CASRPQQGFYNEQFF. The DNA of the CDR3 is TGTGCCAGCAGACCTCAGCAGGGTTTCTACAATGAGCAGTTCTTC.

The chain recombines TRBV7-2 with TRBJ1-6; no definite D call. V lost 2 bases and J lost 5, with 10 bases in between. The CDR3 is 15 residues long. Germline assignment: CDR1 SGHTA and CDR2 FQGNSA. CDR3 DNA: TGTGCCAGCAGCTTACAGGTGACAAATAATTCACCCCTCCACTTT. Its protein product is CASSLQVTNNSPLHF.

The chain carries TRBV7-9 and TRBJ2-3; no definite D call. CDR3 length: 14 residues. V was trimmed by 8 bases and J by 5 bases, leaving 17 bases between them. Germline CDR1 reads SEHNR; CDR2 reads FQNEAQ (reference sequence). CDR3 in amino acids: CASFGAQHIDTQYF. In DNA, the CDR3 is TGTGCCAGCTTCGGCGCCCAGCACATAGATACGCAGTATTTT.

This chain links TRBV7-9 with TRBJ1-6; 9 bases are a match to TRBD1. The CDR3 length is 16 residues. Germline loops: CDR1 SEHNR, CDR2 FQNEAQ (reference sequence). J was trimmed by 9 bases and V by 5 bases; bases with no gene match: 11. In DNA, the CDR3 is TGTGCCAGCAGCCCCCCGGGACAGGGAGAGGGTTCACCCCTCCACTTT. This sequence encodes CASSPPGQGEGSPLHF.

The chain links TRBV4-3 to TRBJ1-5; the D gene is possibly TRBD1 (5 bases). CDR1 LGHNA and CDR2 YSLEER come from the germline V gene. The CDR3 length is 15 residues. Trimming took off 0 bases at V and 6 bases at J, with 12 bases between the two ends. CDR3 loop: CASSQELGQGQPQHF. CDR3 coding DNA: TGCGCCAGCAGCCAAGAATTGGGGCAGGGTCAGCCCCAGCATTTT.

The V call is TRBV3-1, the J call TRBJ2-1, with 9 bases aligning to TRBD2. With V trimmed by 2 bases and J by 5 bases, 10 bases remained unmatched. The CDR3 extends over 17 amino acids. Germline values: CDR1 LGHDT, CDR2 YNNKEL (reference sequence). In nucleotides, the CDR3 is TGTGCCAGCAGCCAACCCGTGGCGGGGGGGCTCAACAATGAGCAGTTCTTC. Translating it yields CASSQPVAGGLNNEQFF.

The V gene is TRBV7-3, the J gene TRBJ1-2; D gene unclear. The CDR3 runs to 12 residues. The ends were cut back, 5 bases at V and 3 bases at J, with 7 bases in the middle. CDR1 and CDR2 from the germline V gene are SGHTA and FQGTGA. CDR3 region: CASSPLYYGYTF. The CDR3 coding sequence is TGTGCCAGCAGCCCTCTTTACTATGGCTACACCTTC.

The rearrangement uses TRBV7-2 and TRBJ1-5; 8 bases are a match to TRBD1. Germline CDR1 reads SGHTA; CDR2 reads FQGNSA. The V gene end was trimmed by 9 bases and the J gene end by 5 bases; junction bases not matched to a gene: 6. The CDR3 has 13 amino acids. CDR3 sequence: CASSTTGDQPQHF. CDR3 sequence (DNA): TGTGCCAGTAGCACGACAGGGGATCAGCCCCAGCATTTT.

J is TRBJ2-3 and V is TRBV5-6; TRBD1 matches at 9 bases. The CDR3 covers 16 residues. V was pared by 0 bases and J by 4 bases, with 6 bases of the junction left unmatched. The germline CDR1 and CDR2 sequences are SGHDT and YYEEEE. The CDR3 loop reads CASSLVGQGSPDTQYF. CDR3 DNA: TGTGCCAGCAGCTTGGTCGGACAGGGGTCCCCAGATACGCAGTATTTT. Looking up the rest from reference TRBV5-6 and TRBJ2-3 gives the full variable domain: DAGVTQSPTHLIKTRGQQVTLRCSPKSGHDTVSWYQQALGQGPQFIFQYYEEEERQRGNFPDRFSGHQFPNYSSELNVNALLLGDSALYLCASSLVGQGSPDTQYFGPGTRLTVL.

The chain links TRBV9 to TRBJ1-5; D not resolved. The CDR3 totals 13 residues. Trimming stripped 4 bases from V and 4 bases from J, with 9 bases between. Germline V gives CDR1 SGDLS, CDR2 YYNGEE. This CDR3 is CASSTAPNQPQHF. The CDR3 DNA reads as TGTGCCAGCAGCACAGCCCCAAATCAGCCCCAGCATTTT.